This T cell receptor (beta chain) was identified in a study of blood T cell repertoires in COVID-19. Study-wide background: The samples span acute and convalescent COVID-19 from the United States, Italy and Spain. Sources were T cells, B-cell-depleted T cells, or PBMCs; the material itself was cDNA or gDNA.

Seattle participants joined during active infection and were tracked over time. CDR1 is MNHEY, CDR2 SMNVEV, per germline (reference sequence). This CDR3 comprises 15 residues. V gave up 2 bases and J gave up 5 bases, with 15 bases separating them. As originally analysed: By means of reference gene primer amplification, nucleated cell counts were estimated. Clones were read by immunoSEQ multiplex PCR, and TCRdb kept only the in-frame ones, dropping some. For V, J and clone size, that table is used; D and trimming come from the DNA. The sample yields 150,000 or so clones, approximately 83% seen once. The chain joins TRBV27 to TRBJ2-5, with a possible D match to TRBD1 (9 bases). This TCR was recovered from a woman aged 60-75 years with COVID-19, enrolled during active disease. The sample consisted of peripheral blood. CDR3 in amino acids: CASSLLSGTGETQYF. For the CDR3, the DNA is TGTGCCAGCAGTTTACTTAGCGGGACAGGGGAGACCCAGTACTTC.